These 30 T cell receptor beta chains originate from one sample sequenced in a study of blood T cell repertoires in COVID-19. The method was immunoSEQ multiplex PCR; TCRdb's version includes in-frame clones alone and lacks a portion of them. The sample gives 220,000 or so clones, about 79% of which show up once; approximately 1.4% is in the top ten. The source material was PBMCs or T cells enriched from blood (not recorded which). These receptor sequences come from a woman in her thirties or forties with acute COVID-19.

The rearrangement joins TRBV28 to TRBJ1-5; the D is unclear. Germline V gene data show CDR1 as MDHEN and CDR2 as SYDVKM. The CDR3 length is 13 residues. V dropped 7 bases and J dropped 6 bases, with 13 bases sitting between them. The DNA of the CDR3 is TGTGCCAGCACTCAAGGTGGCGGTCAGCCCCAGCATTTT. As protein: CASTQGGGQPQHF.

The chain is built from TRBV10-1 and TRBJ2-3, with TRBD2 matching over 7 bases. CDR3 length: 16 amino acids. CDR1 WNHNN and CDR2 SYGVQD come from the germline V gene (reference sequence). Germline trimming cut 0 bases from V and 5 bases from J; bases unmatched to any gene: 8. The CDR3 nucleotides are TGCGCCAGCAGTGAGTCTGGCGGGAGCCGCGGAGATACGCAGTATTTT. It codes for CASSESGGSRGDTQYF.

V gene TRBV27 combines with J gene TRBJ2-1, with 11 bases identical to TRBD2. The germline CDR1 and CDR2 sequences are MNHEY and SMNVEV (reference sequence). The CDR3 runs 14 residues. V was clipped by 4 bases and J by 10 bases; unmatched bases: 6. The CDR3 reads CASSSSGGSGEQFF. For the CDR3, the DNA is TGTGCCAGCAGTTCTAGCGGGGGGTCGGGAGAGCAGTTCTTC.

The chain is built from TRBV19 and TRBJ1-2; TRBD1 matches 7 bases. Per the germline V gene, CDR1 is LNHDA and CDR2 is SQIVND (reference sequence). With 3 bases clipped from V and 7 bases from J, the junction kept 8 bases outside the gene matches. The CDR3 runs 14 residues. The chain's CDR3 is CASSIQQGIGGYTF. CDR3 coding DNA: TGTGCCAGTAGTATCCAACAGGGGATTGGTGGCTACACCTTC.

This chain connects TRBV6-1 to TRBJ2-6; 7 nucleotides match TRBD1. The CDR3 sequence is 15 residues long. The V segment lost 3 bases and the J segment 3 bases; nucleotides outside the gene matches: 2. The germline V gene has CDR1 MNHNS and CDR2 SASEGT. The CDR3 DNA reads TGTGCCAGCAGTGAGAGACAGGGTGGGGCCAACGTCCTGACTTTC. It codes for CASSERQGGANVLTF.

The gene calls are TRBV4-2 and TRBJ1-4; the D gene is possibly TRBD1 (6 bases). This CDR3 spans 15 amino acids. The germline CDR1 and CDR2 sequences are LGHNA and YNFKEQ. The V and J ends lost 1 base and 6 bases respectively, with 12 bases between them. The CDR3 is CASSQGDRSYEKLFF. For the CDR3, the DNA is TGTGCCAGCAGCCAAGGAGACAGGAGCTATGAAAAACTGTTTTTT.

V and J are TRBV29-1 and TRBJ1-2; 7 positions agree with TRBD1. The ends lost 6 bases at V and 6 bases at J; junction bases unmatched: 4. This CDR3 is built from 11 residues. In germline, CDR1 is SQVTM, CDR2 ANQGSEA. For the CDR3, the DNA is TGCAGCGTAAGACAGGGAAATGGCTACACCTTC. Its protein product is CSVRQGNGYTF.

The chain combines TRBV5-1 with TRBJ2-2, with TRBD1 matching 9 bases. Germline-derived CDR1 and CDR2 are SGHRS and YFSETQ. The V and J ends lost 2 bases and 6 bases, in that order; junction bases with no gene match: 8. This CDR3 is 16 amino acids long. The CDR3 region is CASSFVGDRDSGELFF. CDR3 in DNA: TGCGCCAGCAGCTTCGTAGGGGACAGGGACTCCGGGGAGCTGTTTTTT.

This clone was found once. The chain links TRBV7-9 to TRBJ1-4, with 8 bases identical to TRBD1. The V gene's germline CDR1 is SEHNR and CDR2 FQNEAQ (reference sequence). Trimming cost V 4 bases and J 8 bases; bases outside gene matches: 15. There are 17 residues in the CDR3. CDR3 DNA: TGTGCCAGCAGCTCAGCAGATCAGGGGGCCCGCCGCGAAAAACTGTTTTTT. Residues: CASSSADQGARREKLFF.

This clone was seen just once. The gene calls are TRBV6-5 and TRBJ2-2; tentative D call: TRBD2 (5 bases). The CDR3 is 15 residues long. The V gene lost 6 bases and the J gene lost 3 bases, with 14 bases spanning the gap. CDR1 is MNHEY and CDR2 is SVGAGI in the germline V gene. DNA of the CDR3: TGTGCCAGCAGGATTGGCGGGTCAGACACCGGGGAGCTGTTTTTT. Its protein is CASRIGGSDTGELFF.

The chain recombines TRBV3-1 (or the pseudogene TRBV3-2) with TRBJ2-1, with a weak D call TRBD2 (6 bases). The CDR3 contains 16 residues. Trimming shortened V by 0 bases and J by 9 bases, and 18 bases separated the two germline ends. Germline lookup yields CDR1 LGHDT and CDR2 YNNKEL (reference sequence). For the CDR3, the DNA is TGTGCCAGCAGCCAAGAAGGAGCGGGTCTTATGGGTGAGCAGTTCTTC. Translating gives CASSQEGAGLMGEQFF.

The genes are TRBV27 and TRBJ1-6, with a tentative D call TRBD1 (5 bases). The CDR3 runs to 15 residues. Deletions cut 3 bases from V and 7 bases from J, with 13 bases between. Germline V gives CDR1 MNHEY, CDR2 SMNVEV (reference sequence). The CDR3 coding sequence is TGTGCCAGCAGTTTTGGGGGGACTCAGAATTCACCCCTCCACTTT. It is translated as CASSFGGTQNSPLHF.

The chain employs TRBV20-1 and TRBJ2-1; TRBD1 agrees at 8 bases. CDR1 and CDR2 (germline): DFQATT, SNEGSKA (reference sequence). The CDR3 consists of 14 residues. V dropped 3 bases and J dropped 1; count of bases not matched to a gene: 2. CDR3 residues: CSASGTGSYNEQFF. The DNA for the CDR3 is TGCAGTGCTAGTGGGACAGGTTCCTACAATGAGCAGTTCTTC.

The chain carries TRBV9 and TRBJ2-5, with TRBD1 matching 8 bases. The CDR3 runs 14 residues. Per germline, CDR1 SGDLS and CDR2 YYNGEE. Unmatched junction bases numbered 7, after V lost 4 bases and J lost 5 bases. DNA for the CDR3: TGTGCCAGCAGCCTGACAGGGGCTCCGGAGACCCAGTACTTC. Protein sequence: CASSLTGAPETQYF.

This chain's CDR3 is CASSPAQRKTIYF. CDR3 sequence (DNA): TGTGCCAGCAGCCCAGCCCAGCGGAAGACCATATATTTT. This sequence joins TRBV9 and TRBJ1-3; D unclear. The CDR3 is made up of 13 amino acids. V gave up 4 bases and J gave up 10 bases, with 15 bases separating them. The germline CDR1 and CDR2 sequences are SGDLS and YYNGEE.

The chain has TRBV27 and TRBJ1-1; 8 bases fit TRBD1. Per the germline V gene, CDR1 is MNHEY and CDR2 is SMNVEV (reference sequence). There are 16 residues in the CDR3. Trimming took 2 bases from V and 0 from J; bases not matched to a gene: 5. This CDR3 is CASSLTDRVMNTEAFF. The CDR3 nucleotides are TGTGCCAGCAGTTTAACGGACAGGGTGATGAACACTGAAGCTTTCTTT.

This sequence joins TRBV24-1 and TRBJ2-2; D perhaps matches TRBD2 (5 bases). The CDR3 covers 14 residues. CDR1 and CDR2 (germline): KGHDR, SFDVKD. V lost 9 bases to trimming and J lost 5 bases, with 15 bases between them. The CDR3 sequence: CATRKAGETGELFF. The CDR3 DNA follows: TGTGCCACCCGAAAGGCCGGGGAAACCGGGGAGCTGTTTTTT.

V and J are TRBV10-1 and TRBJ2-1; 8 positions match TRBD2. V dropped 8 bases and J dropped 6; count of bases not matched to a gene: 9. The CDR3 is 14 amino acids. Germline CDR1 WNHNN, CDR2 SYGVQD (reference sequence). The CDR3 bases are TGCGCCAGCGGCAACGGGAGGGCGCGCAATGAGCAGTTCTTC. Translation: CASGNGRARNEQFF.

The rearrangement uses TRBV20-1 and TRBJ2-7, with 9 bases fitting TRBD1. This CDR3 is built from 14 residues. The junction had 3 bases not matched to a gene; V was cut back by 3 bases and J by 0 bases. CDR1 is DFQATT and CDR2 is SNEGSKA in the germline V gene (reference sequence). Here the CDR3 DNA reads TGCAGTGCTAGTGGGACAGGGAGCTCCTACGAGCAGTACTTC. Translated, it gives CSASGTGSSYEQYF.

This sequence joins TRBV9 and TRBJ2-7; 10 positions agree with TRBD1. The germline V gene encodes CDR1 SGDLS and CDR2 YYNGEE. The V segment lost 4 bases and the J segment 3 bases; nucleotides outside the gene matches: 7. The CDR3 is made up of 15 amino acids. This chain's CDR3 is CASSIGTGAVYEQYF. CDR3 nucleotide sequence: TGTGCCAGCAGCATCGGGACAGGGGCCGTCTACGAGCAGTACTTC.

The CDR3 DNA sequence: TGTGCCTGGAGTGGGCAGGGCCTTAGGGGCGCTTTCTTT. Protein: CAWSGQGLRGAFF. The chain joins TRBV30 to TRBJ1-1, with D possibly matching TRBD1 (5 bases). V was trimmed by 1 base and J by 11 bases, leaving 17 bases between them. The CDR3 consists of 13 residues. Germline values: CDR1 GTSNPN, CDR2 SVGIG (reference sequence). Together with reference TRBV30 and TRBJ1-1, the CDR3 gives the full variable domain: SQTIHQWPATLVQPVGSPLSLECTVEGTSNPNLYWYRQAAGRGLQLLFYSVGIGQISSEVPQNLSASRPQDRQFILSSKKLLLSDSGFYLCAWSGQGLRGAFFGQGTRLTVV.

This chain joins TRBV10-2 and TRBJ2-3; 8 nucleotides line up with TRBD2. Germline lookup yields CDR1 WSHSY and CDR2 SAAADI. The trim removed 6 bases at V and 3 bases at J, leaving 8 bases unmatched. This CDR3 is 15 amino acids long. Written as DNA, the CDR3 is TGCGCCAGCAGCGGGGGGGCCGGAGTAACAGATACGCAGTATTTT. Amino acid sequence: CASSGGAGVTDTQYF.

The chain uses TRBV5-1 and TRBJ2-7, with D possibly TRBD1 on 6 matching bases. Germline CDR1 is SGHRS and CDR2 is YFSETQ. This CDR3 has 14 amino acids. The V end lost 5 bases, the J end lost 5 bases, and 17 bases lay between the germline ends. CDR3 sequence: CASRRNLQGNEQYF. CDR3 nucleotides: TGCGCCAGCAGACGCAACTTACAGGGTAACGAGCAGTACTTC.

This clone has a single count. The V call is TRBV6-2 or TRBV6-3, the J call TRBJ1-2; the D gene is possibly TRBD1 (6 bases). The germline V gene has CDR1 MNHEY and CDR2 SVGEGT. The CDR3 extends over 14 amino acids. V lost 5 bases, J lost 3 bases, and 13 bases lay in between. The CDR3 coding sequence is TGTGCCAGCAGTCAAACCCACAGGGACTATGGCTACACCTTC. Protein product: CASSQTHRDYGYTF.

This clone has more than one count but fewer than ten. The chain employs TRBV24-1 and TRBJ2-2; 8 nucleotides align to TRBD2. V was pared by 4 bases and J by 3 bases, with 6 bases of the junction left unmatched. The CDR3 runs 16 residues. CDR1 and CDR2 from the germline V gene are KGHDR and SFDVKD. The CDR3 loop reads CATSEAGGADTGELFF. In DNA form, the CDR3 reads TGTGCCACCAGTGAGGCGGGGGGCGCGGACACCGGGGAGCTGTTTTTT.

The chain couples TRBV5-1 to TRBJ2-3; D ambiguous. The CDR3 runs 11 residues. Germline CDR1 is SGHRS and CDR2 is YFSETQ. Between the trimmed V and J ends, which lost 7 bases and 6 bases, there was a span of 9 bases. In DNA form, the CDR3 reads TGCGCCAGCGGCCCTCTTGATACGCAGTATTTT. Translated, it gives CASGPLDTQYF.

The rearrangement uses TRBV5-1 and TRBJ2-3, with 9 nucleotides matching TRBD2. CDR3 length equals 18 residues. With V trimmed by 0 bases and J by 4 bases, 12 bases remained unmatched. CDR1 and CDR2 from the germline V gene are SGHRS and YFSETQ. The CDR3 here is CASSLARDAGGPPDTQYF. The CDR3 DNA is TGCGCCAGCAGCTTGGCAAGGGACGCGGGAGGGCCTCCAGATACGCAGTATTTT.

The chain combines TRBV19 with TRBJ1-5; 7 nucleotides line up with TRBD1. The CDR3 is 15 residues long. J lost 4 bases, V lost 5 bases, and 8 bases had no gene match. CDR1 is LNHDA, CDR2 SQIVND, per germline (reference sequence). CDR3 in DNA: TGTGCCAGTAGTGAGGGACAGTGGAATAATCAGCCCCAGCATTTT. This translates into CASSEGQWNNQPQHF.

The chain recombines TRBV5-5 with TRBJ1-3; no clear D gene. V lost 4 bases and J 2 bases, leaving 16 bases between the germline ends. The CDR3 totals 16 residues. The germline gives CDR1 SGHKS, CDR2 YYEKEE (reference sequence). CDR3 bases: TGTGCCAGCAGCGCGAGCGGGCAAGTTACTGGAAACACCATATATTTT. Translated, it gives CASSASGQVTGNTIYF.

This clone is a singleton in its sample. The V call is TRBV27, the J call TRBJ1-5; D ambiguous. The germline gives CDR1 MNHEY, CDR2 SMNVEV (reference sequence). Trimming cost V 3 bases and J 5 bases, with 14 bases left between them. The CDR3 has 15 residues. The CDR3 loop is CASSLDPGKHQPQHF. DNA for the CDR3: TGTGCCAGCAGTTTGGATCCGGGGAAGCATCAGCCCCAGCATTTT.